The present T cell receptor beta chain was sequenced within a study of CD8 T cells in Susac syndrome. TCR beta sequencing was performed on blood CD8+ and CD4+ T cells. The patients who served as multiple sclerosis controls were treatment-naive and had stable or active relapsing-remitting disease that fulfilled the revised McDonald criteria. Negative isolation was used for CD8+ and CD4+ T cells, and FACS enrichment was applied to TEMRA cells. An amount of RNA that ranged from roughly 0.5 to 1 ug was reverse transcribed with random hexamers. An immunoSEQ multiplex PCR amplified TCR beta CDR3 over 54 Vbeta and 13 Jbeta. TCRdb re-called the immunoSEQ multiplex PCR reads through MiXCR, storing one row per CDR3 protein. The profile covers approximately 160,000 distinct CDR3 sequences, with 80% to 95% appearing a single time and 0.09% to 0.1% taken by the ten largest. In germline, CDR1 is KGHSH, CDR2 LQKENI. The CDR3 has 16 amino acids. V lost 3 bases and J 0 bases, leaving 11 bases between the germline ends.

The TCR was taken from a human donor with multiple sclerosis. V is TRBV18 and J is TRBJ1-4; D is unclear. Sequenced input: CD4+ T cells from PBMCs. The CDR3 DNA is TGTGCCAGCTCACCGCTCGCAGTCGCAACTAATGAAAAACTGTTTTTT. Translated, it gives CASSPLAVATNEKLFF.